This T cell receptor (beta chain) was identified during a study of OX40 agonist ivuxolimab in advanced cancers. Study-level results: Expanded clones tended on average to be more numerous among CD8+ T cells than CD4+. Antigen specificity was not determined for the expanded peripheral T cells.

Germline CDR1 is MNHEY and CDR2 is SVGAGI. This CDR3 has 14 residues. Germline trimming cut 6 bases from V and 8 bases from J; bases unmatched to any gene: 6. Of note for this clone: Its matching antigen is unknown.

Only in-frame clones appear in the TCRdb table, and some are missing; sequencing was by immunoSEQ multiplex PCR. The repertoire includes tens of thousands of clones, about nine tenths of them detected once, and roughly 30% sits in the top ten. The sample consisted of CD4+ or CD8+ T cells sorted from blood, taken in a trial of the OX40 agonist ivuxolimab. The clonotype originates from an adult with an advanced solid tumor such as melanoma, head and neck, liver or kidney cancer. This chain connects TRBV6-5 to TRBJ2-4, with 11 bases lining up with TRBD2. The CDR3 sequence is CASSPSGGSDIQYF. DNA for the CDR3: TGTGCCAGCAGCCCTAGCGGGGGGAGCGACATTCAGTACTTC.